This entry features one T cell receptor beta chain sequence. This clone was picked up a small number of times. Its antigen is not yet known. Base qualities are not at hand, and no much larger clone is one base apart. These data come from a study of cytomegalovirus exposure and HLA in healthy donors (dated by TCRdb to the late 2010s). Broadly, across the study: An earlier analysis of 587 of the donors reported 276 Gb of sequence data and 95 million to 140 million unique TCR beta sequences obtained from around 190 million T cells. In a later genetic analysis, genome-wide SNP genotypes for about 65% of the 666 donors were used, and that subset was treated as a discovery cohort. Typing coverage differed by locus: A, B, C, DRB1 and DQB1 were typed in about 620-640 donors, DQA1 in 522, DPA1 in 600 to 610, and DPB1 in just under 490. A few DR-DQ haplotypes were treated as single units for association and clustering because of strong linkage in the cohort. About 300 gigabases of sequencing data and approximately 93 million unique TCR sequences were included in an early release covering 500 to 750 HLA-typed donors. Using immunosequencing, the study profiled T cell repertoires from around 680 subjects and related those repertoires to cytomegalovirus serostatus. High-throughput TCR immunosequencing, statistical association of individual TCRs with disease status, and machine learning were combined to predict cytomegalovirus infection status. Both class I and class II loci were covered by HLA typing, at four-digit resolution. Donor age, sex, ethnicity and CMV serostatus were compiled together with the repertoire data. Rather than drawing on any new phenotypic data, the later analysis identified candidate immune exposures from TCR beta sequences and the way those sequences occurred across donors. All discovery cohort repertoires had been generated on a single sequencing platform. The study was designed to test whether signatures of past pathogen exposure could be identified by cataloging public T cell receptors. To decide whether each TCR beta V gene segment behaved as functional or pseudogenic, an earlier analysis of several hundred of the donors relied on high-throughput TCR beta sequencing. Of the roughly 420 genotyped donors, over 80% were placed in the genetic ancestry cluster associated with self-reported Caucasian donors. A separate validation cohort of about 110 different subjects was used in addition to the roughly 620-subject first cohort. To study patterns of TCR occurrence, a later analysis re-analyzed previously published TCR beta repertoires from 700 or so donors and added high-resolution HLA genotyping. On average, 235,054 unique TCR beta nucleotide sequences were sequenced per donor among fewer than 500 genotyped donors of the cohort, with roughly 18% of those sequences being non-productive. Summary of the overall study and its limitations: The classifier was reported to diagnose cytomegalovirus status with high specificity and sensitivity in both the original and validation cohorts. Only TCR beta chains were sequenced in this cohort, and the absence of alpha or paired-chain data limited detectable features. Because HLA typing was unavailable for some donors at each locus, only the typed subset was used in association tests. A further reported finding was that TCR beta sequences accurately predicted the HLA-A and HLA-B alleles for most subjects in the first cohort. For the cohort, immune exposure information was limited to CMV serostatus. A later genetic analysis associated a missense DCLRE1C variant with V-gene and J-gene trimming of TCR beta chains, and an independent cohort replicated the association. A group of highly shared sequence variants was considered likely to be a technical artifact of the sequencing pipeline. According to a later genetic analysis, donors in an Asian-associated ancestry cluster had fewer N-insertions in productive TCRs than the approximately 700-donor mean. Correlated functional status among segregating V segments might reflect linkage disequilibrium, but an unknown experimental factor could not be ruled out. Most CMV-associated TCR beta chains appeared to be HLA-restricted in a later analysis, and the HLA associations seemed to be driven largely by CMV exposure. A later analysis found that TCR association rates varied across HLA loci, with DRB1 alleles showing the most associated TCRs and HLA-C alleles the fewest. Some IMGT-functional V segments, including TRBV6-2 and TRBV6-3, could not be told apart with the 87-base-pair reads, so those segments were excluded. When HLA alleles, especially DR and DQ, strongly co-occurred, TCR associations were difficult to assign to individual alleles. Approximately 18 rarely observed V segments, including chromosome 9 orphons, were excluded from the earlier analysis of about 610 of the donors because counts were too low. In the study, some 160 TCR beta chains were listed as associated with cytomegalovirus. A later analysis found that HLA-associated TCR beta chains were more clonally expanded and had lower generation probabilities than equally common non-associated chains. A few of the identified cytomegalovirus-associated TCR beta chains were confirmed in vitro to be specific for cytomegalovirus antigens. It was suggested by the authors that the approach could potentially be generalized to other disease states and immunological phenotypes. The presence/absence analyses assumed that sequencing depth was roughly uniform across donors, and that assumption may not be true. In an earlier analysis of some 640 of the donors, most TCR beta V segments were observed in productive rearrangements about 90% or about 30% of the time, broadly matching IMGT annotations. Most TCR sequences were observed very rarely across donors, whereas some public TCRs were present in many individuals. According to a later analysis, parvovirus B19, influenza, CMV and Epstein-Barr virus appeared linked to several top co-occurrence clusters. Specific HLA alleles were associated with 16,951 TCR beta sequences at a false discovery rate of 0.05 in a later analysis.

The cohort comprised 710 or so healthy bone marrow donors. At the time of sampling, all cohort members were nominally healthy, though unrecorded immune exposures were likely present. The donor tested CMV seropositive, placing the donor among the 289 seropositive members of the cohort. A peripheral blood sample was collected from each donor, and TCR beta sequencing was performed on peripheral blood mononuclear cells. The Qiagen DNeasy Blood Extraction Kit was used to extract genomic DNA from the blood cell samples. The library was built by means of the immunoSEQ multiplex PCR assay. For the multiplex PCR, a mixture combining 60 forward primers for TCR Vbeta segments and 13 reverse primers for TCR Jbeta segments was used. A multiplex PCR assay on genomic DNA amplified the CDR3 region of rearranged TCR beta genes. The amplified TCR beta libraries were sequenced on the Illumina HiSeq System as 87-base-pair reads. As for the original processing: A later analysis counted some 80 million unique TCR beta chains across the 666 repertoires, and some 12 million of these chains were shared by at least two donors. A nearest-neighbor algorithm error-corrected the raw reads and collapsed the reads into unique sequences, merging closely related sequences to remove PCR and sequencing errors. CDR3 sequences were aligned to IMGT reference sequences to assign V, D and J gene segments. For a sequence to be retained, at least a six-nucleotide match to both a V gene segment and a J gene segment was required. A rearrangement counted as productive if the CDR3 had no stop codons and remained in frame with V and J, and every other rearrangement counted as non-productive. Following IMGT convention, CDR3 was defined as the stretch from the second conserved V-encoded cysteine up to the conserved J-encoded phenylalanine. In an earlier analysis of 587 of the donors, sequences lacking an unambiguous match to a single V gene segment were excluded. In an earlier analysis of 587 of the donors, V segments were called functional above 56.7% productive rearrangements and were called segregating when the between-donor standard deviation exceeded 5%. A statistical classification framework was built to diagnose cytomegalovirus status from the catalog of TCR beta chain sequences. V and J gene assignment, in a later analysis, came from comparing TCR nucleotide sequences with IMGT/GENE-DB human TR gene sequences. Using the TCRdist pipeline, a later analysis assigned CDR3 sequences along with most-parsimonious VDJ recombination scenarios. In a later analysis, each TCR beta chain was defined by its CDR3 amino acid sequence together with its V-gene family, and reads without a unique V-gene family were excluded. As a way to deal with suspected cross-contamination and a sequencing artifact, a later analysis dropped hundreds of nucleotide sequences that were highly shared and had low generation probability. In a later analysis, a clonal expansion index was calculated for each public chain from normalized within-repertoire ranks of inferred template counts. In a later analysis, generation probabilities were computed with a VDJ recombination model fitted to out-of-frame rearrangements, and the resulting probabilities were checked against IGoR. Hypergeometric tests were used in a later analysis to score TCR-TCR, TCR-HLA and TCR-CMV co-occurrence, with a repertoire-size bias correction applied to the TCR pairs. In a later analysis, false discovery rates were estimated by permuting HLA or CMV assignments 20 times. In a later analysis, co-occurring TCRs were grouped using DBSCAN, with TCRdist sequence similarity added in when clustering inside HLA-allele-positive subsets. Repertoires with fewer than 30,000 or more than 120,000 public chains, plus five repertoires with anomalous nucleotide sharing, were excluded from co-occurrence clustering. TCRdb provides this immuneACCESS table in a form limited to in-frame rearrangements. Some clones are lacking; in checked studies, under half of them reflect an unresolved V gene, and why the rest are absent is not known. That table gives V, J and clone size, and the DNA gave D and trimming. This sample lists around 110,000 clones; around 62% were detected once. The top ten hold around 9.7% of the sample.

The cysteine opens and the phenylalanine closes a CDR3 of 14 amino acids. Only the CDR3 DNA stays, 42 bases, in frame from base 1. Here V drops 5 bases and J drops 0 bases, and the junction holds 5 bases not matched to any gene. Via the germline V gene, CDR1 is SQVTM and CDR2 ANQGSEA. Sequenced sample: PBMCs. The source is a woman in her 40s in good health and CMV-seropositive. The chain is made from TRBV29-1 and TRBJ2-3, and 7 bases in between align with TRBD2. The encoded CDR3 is CSVRSGDSTDTQYF. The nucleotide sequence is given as TGCAGCGTTAGGAGCGGGGATAGCACAGATACGCAGTATTTT.